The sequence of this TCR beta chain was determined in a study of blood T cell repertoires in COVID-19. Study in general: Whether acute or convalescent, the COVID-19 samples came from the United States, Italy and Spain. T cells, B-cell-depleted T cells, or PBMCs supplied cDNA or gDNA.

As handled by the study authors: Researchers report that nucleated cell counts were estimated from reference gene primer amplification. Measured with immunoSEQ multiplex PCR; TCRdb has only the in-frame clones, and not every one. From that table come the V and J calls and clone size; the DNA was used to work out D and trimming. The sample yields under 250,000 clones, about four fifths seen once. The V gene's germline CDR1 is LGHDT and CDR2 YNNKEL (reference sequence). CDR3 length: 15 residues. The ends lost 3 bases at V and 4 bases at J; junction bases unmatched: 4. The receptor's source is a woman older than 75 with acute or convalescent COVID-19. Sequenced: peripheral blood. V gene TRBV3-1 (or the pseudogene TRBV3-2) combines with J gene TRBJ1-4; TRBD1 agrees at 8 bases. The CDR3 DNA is TGTGCCAGCAGCCAGGCCGGGACAGGTAATGAAAAACTGTTTTTT. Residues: CASSQAGTGNEKLFF.